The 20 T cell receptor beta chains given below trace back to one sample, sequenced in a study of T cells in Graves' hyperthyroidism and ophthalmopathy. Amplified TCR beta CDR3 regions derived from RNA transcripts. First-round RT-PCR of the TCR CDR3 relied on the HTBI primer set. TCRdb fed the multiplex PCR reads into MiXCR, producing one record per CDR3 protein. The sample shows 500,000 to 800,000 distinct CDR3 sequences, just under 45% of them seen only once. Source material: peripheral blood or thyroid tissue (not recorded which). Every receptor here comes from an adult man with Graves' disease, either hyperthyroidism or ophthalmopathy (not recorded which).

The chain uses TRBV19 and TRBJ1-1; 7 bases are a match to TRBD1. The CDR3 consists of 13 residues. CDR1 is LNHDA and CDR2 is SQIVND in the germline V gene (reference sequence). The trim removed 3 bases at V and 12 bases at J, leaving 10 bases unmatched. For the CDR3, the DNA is TGTGCCAGTAGTATCGGAATCAGGGGGGTGACTTTCTTT. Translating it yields CASSIGIRGVTFF.

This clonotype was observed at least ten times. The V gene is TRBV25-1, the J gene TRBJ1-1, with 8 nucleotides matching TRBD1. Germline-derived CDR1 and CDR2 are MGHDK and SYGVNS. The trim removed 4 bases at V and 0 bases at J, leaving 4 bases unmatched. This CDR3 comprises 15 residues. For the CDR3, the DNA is TGTGCCAGCAGTGCACTGACAGGGGTGAACACTGAAGCTTTCTTT. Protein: CASSALTGVNTEAFF.

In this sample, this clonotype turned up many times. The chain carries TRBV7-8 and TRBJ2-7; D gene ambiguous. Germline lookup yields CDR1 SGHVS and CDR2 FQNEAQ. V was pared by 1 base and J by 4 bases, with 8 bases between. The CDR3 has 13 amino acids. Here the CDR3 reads CASSLGQKYEQYF. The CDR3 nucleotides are TGTGCCAGCAGCTTAGGCCAGAAATACGAGCAGTACTTC.

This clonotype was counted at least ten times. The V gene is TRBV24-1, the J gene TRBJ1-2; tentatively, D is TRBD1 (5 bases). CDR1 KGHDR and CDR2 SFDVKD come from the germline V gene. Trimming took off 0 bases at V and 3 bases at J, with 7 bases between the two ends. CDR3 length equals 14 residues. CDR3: CATSDLLQDYGYTF. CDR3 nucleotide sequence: TGTGCCACCAGTGATTTGTTACAGGACTATGGCTACACCTTC.

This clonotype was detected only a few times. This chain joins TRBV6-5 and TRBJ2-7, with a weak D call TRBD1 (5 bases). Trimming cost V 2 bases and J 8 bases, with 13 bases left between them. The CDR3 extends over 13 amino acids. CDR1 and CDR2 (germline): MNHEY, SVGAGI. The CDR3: CASSYIQGYKQYF. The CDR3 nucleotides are TGTGCCAGCAGTTACATTCAGGGTTACAAGCAGTACTTC.

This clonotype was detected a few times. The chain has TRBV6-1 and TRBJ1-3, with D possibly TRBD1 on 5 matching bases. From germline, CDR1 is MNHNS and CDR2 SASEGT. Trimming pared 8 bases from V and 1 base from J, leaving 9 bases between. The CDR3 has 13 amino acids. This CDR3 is CASVDRSGNTIYF. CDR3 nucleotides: TGTGCCAGCGTAGACAGATCTGGAAACACCATATATTTT.

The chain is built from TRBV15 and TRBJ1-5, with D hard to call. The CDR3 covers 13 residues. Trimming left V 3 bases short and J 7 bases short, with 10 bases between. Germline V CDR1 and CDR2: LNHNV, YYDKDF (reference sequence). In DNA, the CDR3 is TGTGCCACCAGCAGTCCGGACGGACAGCCCCAGCATTTT. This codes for CATSSPDGQPQHF.

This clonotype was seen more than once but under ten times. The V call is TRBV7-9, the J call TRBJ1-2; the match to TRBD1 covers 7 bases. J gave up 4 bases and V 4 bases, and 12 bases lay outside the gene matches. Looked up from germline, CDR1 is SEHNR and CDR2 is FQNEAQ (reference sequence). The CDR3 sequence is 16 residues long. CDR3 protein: CASSSEDRREGYGYTF. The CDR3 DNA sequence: TGTGCCAGCAGCTCCGAGGACAGGAGGGAGGGCTATGGCTACACCTTC.

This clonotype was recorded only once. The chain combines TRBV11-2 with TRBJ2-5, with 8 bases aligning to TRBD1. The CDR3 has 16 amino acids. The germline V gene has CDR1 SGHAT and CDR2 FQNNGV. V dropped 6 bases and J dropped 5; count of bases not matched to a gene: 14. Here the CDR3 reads CASRHRQGLSRETQYF. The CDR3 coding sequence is TGTGCCAGCAGACATCGACAGGGGCTTTCGAGGGAGACCCAGTACTTC.

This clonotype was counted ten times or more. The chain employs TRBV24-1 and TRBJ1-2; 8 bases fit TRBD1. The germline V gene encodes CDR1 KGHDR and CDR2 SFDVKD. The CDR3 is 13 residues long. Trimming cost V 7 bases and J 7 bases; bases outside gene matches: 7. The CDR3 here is CATRGDRTSGYTF. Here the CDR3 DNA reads TGTGCCACCAGGGGGGACAGGACTTCTGGCTACACCTTC.

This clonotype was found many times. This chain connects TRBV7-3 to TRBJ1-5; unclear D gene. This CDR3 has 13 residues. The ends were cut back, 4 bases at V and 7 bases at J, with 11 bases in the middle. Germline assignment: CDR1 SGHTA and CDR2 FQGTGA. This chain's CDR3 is CASSWGVGQPQHF. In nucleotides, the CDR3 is TGTGCCAGCAGCTGGGGAGTGGGGCAGCCCCAGCATTTT.

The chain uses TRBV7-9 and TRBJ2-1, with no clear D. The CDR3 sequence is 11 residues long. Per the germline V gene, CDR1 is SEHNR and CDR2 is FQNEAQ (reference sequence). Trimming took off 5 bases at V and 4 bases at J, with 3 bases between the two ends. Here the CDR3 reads CASSRYNEQFF. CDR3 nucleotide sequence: TGTGCCAGCAGCAGGTACAATGAGCAGTTCTTC.

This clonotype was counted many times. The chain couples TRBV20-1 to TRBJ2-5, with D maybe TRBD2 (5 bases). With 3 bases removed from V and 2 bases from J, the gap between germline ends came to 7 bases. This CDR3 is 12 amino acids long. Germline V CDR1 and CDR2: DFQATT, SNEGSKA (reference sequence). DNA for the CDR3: TGCAGTGCTAGTCCGGGGCAAGAGACCCAGTACTTC. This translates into CSASPGQETQYF.

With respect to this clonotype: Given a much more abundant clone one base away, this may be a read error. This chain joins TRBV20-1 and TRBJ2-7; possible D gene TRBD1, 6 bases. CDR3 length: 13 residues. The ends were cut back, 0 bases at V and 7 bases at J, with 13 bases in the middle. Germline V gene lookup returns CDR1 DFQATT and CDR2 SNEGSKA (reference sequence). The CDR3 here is CSARDQGTLEQYF. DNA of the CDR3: TGCAGTGCTAGAGATCAGGGGACGCTTGAGCAGTACTTC.

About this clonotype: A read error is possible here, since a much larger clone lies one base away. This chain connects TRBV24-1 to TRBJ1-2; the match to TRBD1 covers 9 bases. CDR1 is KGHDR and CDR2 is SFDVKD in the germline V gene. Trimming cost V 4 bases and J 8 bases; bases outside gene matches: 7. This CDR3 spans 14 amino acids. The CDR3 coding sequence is TGTGCCACCAGTGACCCCGGGACAGGGCAGGGCTACACCTTC. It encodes CATSDPGTGQGYTF.

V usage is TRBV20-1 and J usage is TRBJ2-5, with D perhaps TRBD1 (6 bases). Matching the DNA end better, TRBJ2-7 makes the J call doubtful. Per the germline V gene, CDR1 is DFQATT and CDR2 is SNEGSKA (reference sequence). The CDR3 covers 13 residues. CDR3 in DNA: TGCAGTGCTAGTAGGGGGTTTGACGACGAGCAGTACTTC. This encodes CSASRGFDDEQYF.

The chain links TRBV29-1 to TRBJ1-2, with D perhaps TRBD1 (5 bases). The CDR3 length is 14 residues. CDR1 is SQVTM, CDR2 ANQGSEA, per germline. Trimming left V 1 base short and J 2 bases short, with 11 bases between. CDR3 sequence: CSVEGHGGNYGYTF. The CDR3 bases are TGCAGCGTTGAAGGCCACGGGGGGAACTATGGCTACACCTTC.

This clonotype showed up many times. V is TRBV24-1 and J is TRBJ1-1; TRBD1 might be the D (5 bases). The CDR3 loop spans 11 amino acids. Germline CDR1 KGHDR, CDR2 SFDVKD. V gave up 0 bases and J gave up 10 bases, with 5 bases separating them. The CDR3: CATSDLTGAFF. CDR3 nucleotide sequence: TGTGCCACCAGTGATTTGACAGGAGCTTTCTTT.

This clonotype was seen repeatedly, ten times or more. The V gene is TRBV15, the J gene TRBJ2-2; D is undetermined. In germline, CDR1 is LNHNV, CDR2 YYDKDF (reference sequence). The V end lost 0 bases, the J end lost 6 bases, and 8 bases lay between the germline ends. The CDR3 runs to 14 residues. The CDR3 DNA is TGTGCCACCAGCAGAGATTCGGGCGCCGGGGAGCTGTTTTTT. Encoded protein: CATSRDSGAGELFF.

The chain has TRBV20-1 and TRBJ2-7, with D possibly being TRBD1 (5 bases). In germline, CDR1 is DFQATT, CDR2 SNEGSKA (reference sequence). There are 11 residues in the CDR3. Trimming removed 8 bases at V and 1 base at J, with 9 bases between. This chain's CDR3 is CSTQGSYEQYF. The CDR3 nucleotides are TGCAGTACTCAGGGATCCTACGAGCAGTACTTC.